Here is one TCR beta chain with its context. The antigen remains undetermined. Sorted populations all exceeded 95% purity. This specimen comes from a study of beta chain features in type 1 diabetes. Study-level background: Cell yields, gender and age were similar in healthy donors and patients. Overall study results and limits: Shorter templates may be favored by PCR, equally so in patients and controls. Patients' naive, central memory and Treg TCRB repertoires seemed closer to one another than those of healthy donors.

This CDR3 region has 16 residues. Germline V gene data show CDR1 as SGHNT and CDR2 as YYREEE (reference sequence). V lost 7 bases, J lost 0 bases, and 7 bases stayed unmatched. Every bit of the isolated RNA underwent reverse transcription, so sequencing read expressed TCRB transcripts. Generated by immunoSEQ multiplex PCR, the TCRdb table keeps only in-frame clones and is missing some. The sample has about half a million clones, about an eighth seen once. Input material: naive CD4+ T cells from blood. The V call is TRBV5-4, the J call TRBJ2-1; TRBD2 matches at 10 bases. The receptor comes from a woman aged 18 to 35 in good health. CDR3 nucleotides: TGTGCCAGCTTCCTCCGACTAGCGGGCTCCTACAATGAGCAGTTCTTC. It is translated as CASFLRLAGSYNEQFF.